A selection of T cell receptor beta chains follows, all from one sample in a study of radiation and T cells in renal cell carcinoma. Some clones are missing from TCRdb's copy, which holds only in-frame ones; the method was immunoSEQ multiplex PCR. The sample carries some 150,000 clones, around four fifths recorded once. The input for sequencing was blood, taken from a patient whose treatment included radiotherapy and nephrectomy. These receptors were obtained from a woman aged 45-59 years with renal cell carcinoma. CDR3s include the opening cysteine and the closing phenylalanine or tryptophan. D genes are given only for firm matches. Rows may omit the clone size; those that give it use once, few, many or a size class.

D	V	J	size	CDR3	DNA
TRBD1	TRBV5-6	TRBJ1-5	.	CASSLWGQGGYQPQHF	TGTGCCAGCAGCCTTTGGGGACAGGGTGGGTATCAGCCCCAGCATTTT
.	TRBV30	TRBJ2-1	.	CAWSEGNEQFF	TGTGCCTGGAGTGAAGGGAATGAGCAGTTCTTC
.	TRBV5-1	TRBJ1-5	.	CASSPSAGNQPQHF	TGCGCCAGCAGCCCATCCGCGGGCAATCAGCCCCAGCATTTT
TRBD1	TRBV29-1	TRBJ1-1	.	CSVDRTGSPPEAFF	TGCAGCGTTGACCGGACAGGGAGCCCCCCTGAAGCTTTCTTT
.	TRBV30	TRBJ2-7	.	CAWSDPGPEQYF	TGTGCCTGGAGTGATCCGGGCCCCGAGCAGTACTTC
.	TRBV7-8	TRBJ2-3	once	CASSLVEEGDTQYF	TGTGCCAGCAGCTTGGTCGAGGAGGGAGATACGCAGTATTTT
.	TRBV5-1	TRBJ2-2	.	CASSPWDPRTGELFF	TGCGCCAGCAGCCCATGGGACCCCAGGACCGGGGAGCTGTTTTTT
.	TRBV5-1	TRBJ2-2	.	CASSQDPNTGELFF	TGCGCCAGCAGCCAGGACCCGAACACCGGGGAGCTGTTTTTT
TRBD2	TRBV5-5	TRBJ2-7	.	CASSVTSGGSSSYEQYF	TGTGCCAGCAGCGTGACTAGCGGGGGGAGTAGCTCCTACGAGCAGTACTTC
.	TRBV5-1	TRBJ2-4	.	CASSRGGDIQYF	TGCGCCAGTTCCAGGGGAGGAGACATTCAGTACTTC
.	TRBV5-6	TRBJ2-7	.	CASRRTASYEQYF	TGTGCCAGCAGGCGGACGGCCTCCTACGAGCAGTACTTC
.	TRBV7-2	TRBJ2-2	.	CASSWTYTGELFF	TGTGCCAGCAGTTGGACTTACACCGGGGAGCTGTTTTTT
.	TRBV9	TRBJ2-5	.	CASSVHFGVQETQYF	TGTGCCAGCAGCGTACACTTTGGTGTTCAAGAGACCCAGTACTTC
.	TRBV7-2	TRBJ1-3	.	CASSPEEQTRIYF	TGTGCCAGCAGCCCAGAGGAACAGACGAGGATATATTTT
TRBD1	TRBV29-1	TRBJ2-7	.	CSVGIGGQKSSYEQYF	TGCAGCGTTGGAATAGGGGGACAGAAAAGCTCCTACGAGCAGTACTTC
TRBD1	TRBV18	TRBJ1-2	.	CASSPQSQGGNYGYTF	TGTGCCAGCTCACCACAAAGCCAGGGGGGAAACTATGGCTACACCTTC
TRBD2	TRBV29-1	TRBJ2-3	once	CSVSAGGADTQYF	TGCAGCGTCTCAGCGGGGGGCGCAGATACGCAGTATTTT
TRBD1	TRBV5-1	TRBJ1-1	.	CASSRNRGPGGDTEAFF	TGCGCCAGCAGCAGGAACAGGGGGCCGGGTGGAGACACTGAAGCTTTCTTT
.	TRBV9	TRBJ2-7	.	CASSVGGAREQYF	TGTGCCAGCAGCGTAGGCGGGGCACGGGAGCAGTACTTC
TRBD2	TRBV6-6	TRBJ2-5	.	CASVPSLAGGKQYF	TGTGCCAGCGTCCCATCACTAGCGGGGGGAAAGCAGTACTTC
TRBD1	TRBV5-4	TRBJ2-3	.	CASSKDRGETDTQYF	TGTGCCAGCAGCAAGGACAGGGGTGAGACAGATACGCAGTATTTT
.	TRBV7-9	TRBJ1-2	.	CASSLFPDPGAGYTF	TGTGCCAGCAGCTTATTCCCAGACCCTGGTGCTGGCTACACCTTC
.	TRBV5-4	TRBJ1-4	once	CASSLAGLGEKLFF	TGTGCCAGCAGCTTGGCAGGGCTTGGGGAAAAACTGTTTTTT
.	TRBV5-6	TRBJ1-5	.	CASSTTAAGNQPQHF	TGTGCCAGCAGCACCACAGCGGCGGGCAATCAGCCCCAGCATTTT
.	TRBV19	TRBJ1-5	.	CASSNPGGSNQPQHF	TGTGCCAGTAGTAACCCGGGTGGATCTAATCAGCCCCAGCATTTT
.	TRBV6-1	TRBJ2-2	.	CASSEASAGELFF	TGTGCCAGCAGTGAAGCAAGTGCCGGGGAGCTGTTTTTT
.	TRBV20-1	TRBJ2-1	.	CSAPLAPEQFF	TGCAGTGCCCCTCTAGCCCCTGAGCAGTTCTTC
TRBD2	TRBV25-1	TRBJ2-1	.	CASSGSGSVNNEQFF	TGTGCCAGCAGTGGAAGCGGGAGTGTCAACAATGAGCAGTTCTTC
TRBD2	TRBV4-3	TRBJ2-5	.	CASSRKSPPGRLAGAEETQYF	TGCGCCAGCAGCCGAAAGTCCCCCCCTGGGAGACTAGCGGGGGCCGAAGAGACCCAGTACTTC
.	TRBV5-4	TRBJ2-5	.	CASSLVDAGQETQYF	TGTGCCAGCAGCTTGGTGGACGCGGGACAAGAGACCCAGTACTTC
.	TRBV6-5	TRBJ2-3	.	CASSVLDTQYF	TGTGCCAGCAGCGTTCTGGATACGCAGTATTTT
TRBD1	TRBV9	TRBJ2-2	.	CASSVNRGTGELFF	TGTGCCAGCAGCGTAAACAGGGGCACCGGGGAGCTGTTTTTT
TRBD1	TRBV5-1	TRBJ2-7	.	CASSREGGYSSYEQYF	TGCGCCAGCAGCCGGGAAGGGGGCTATAGCTCCTACGAGCAGTACTTC
.	TRBV5-1	TRBJ1-1	.	CASSPTGNTEAFF	TGCGCCAGCAGCCCGACAGGGAACACTGAAGCTTTCTTT
TRBD2	TRBV4-3	TRBJ2-7	.	CASSQGPRAGGRWEQYF	TGCGCCAGCAGCCAAGGCCCCCGAGCGGGAGGAAGGTGGGAGCAGTACTTC
.	TRBV7-2	TRBJ1-5	.	CASSLGGREPQHF	TGTGCCAGCAGCTTAGGAGGGAGGGAGCCCCAGCATTTT
.	TRBV6-5	TRBJ1-4	once	CASQGSNEKLFF	TGTGCCAGTCAGGGAAGTAATGAAAAACTGTTTTTT
.	TRBV4-3	TRBJ1-1	.	CASSQDRVAPWTEAFF	TGCGCCAGCAGCCAAGATCGGGTGGCTCCGTGGACTGAAGCTTTCTTT
TRBD2	TRBV7-2	TRBJ2-7	.	CASSLEGASGVYEQYF	TGTGCCAGCAGCTTAGAAGGGGCTAGCGGGGTTTACGAGCAGTACTTC
.	TRBV6-5	TRBJ2-3	.	CASSYSTVTDTQYF	TGTGCCAGCAGTTACTCGACAGTCACAGATACGCAGTATTTT
.	TRBV7-2	TRBJ1-6	.	CASSSAQVLRGSPLHF	TGTGCCAGCAGCTCCGCGCAGGTCCTTCGGGGGTCACCCCTCCACTTT
.	TRBV4-3	TRBJ1-2	.	CASSPGLSNYGYTF	TGCGCCAGCAGCCCGGGACTGTCTAACTATGGCTACACCTTC
.	TRBV11-2	TRBJ2-7	.	CASSLGAGASYEQYF	TGTGCCAGCAGCTTAGGTGCGGGGGCCTCCTACGAGCAGTACTTC
TRBD1	TRBV19	TRBJ1-5	.	CASSRGGDSNQPQHF	TGTGCCAGCAGCAGGGGGGGTGATAGCAATCAGCCCCAGCATTTT
.	TRBV7-2	TRBJ1-2	.	CASSSGVGMVSGYTF	TGTGCCAGCAGCTCCGGAGTCGGCATGGTCTCTGGCTACACCTTC
.	TRBV18	TRBJ1-3	.	CASSPSFLSNKGNTIYF	TGTGCCAGCTCACCATCGTTTCTTTCGAACAAAGGAAACACCATATATTTT
.	TRBV5-1	TRBJ2-7	.	CASSEGGEQYF	TGCGCCAGCAGTGAGGGGGGCGAGCAGTACTTC
.	TRBV7-2	TRBJ1-4	.	CASSLQGDEKLFF	TGTGCCAGCAGCTTACAGGGCGATGAAAAACTGTTTTTT